This is a list of T cell receptor beta chains from one sample in a study of regulatory T cells in long-lasting Graves disease. TCRdb processed the multiplex PCR reads anew with MiXCR; each CDR3 protein has one entry. In the table there are about 470,000 distinct CDR3 sequences, 20% of which are singletons. The sequencing used peripheral blood mononuclear cells (PBMCs), collected when the disease was refractory, from a patient treated with antithyroid drugs. The receptors shown here come from a female donor with Graves disease. CDR3s include the opening cysteine and the closing phenylalanine or tryptophan. A D gene is named only where the DNA matches it firmly. Size is stated for part of the rows, as once, few or many counts, or as a class when the clone is expanded.

size: few; J: TRBJ2-7; V: TRBV7-2; D: NA; DNA: TGTGCCAGCAGCTTAGCTAGCGTCGTCGAGCAGTACTTC; CDR3: CASSLASVVEQYF
size: many; J: TRBJ1-1; V: TRBV6-1; D: TRBD1; DNA: TGTGCCAGCAGCCCTCAGGGGGCTGACACTGAAGCTTTCTTT; CDR3: CASSPQGADTEAFF
size: many; J: TRBJ2-7; V: TRBV9; D: NA; DNA: TGTGCCAGCAGCGTAGAGGGCAGGCCCACCTACGAGCAGTACTTC; CDR3: CASSVEGRPTYEQYF
size: many; J: TRBJ1-4; V: TRBV2; D: TRBD1; DNA: TGTGCCAGCAGTACTGACAGGGTTCGGGAAAAACTGTTTTTT; CDR3: CASSTDRVREKLFF
size: few; J: TRBJ1-5; V: TRBV3-1; D: NA; DNA: TGTGCCAGCAGCCAAGATTCAGGGCTCAATCAGCCCCAGCATTTT; CDR3: CASSQDSGLNQPQHF
size: many; J: TRBJ1-1; V: TRBV5-1; D: NA; DNA: TGCGCCAGCAGAGCGATCTCCATGAACACTGAAGCTTTCTTT; CDR3: CASRAISMNTEAFF
size: NA; J: TRBJ2-7; V: TRBV7-2; D: TRBD2; DNA: TGTGCCAGCAGCTTATACCTAGCGGATTACGAGCAGTACTTC; CDR3: CASSLYLADYEQYF
size: NA; J: TRBJ1-3; V: TRBV2; D: TRBD1; DNA: TGTGCCAGCAGTGGGGACAGCAGCTCTGGAAACACCATATATTTT; CDR3: CASSGDSSSGNTIYF
size: many; J: TRBJ1-1; V: TRBV20-1; D: TRBD1; DNA: TGCAGTGCTCCACGGGACAGGTGGACTGAAGCTTTCTTT; CDR3: CSAPRDRWTEAFF
size: many; J: TRBJ1-1; V: TRBV6-1; D: NA; DNA: TGTGCCAGCAGTGAAGCGAGGGGGGTTCGGGCTTTCTTT; CDR3: CASSEARGVRAFF
size: few; J: TRBJ2-7; V: TRBV3-1; D: NA; DNA: TGTGCCAGCAGCCAAGGCCCGGGCGGGGCGTACGAGCAGTACTTC; CDR3: CASSQGPGGAYEQYF
size: NA; J: TRBJ2-7; V: TRBV19; D: TRBD2; DNA: TGTGCCAGTAGTGGGACGACTAGCGGCGTTTCCTACGAGCAGTACTTC; CDR3: CASSGTTSGVSYEQYF
size: few; J: TRBJ2-7; V: TRBV5-5; D: TRBD1; DNA: TGTGCCAGCAGCCCCGGACAGGGCCACGCGGAGCAGTACTTC; CDR3: CASSPGQGHAEQYF
size: NA; J: TRBJ2-7; V: TRBV4-1; D: NA; DNA: TGCGCCAGCAGCCAAGATATTCCCGGGGCGGCTCTCGAGCAGTACTTC; CDR3: CASSQDIPGAALEQYF
size: many; J: TRBJ1-6; V: TRBV6-5; D: NA; DNA: TGTGCCAGCAGTTACCGTAACCAGCGGGGAGGCTCCTATAATTCACCCCTCCACTTT; CDR3: CASSYRNQRGGSYNSPLHF
size: many; J: TRBJ2-7; V: TRBV27; D: NA; DNA: TGTGCCAGCAGTTCACCACTTCGATCCTACGAGCAGTACTTC; CDR3: CASSSPLRSYEQYF
size: once; J: TRBJ2-3; V: TRBV11-1; D: NA; DNA: TGTGCCAGCAGCTTAGCTACCGGAGCAGATACGCAGTATTTT; CDR3: CASSLATGADTQYF
size: NA; J: TRBJ1-2; V: TRBV4-1; D: NA; DNA: TGCGCCAGCAGCCGAACCCCGGGACATGGCTACACCTTC; CDR3: CASSRTPGHGYTF
size: few; J: TRBJ1-2; V: TRBV4-1; D: NA; DNA: TGCGCCAGCAGCCAAGTCCTGGCCGATGGCTACACCTTC; CDR3: CASSQVLADGYTF
size: once; J: TRBJ2-1; V: TRBV14; D: NA; DNA: TGTGCCAGCAGTGTCACGGGACACTGGAACAATGAGCAGTTCTTC; CDR3: CASSVTGHWNNEQFF
size: many; J: TRBJ2-7; V: TRBV28; D: NA; DNA: TGTGCCAGCAGTTTGGGCGTCGGTACCGACGAGCAGTACTTC; CDR3: CASSLGVGTDEQYF
size: many; J: TRBJ1-1; V: TRBV5-6; D: NA; DNA: TGTGCCAGCAGCTTGGATGCTCAGAGCCGCACTGAAGCTTTCTTT; CDR3: CASSLDAQSRTEAFF
size: few; J: TRBJ2-7; V: TRBV5-1; D: NA; DNA: TGCGCCAGCAGCTTGGATAGGAACTCCTACGAGCAGTACTTC; CDR3: CASSLDRNSYEQYF
size: NA; J: TRBJ2-7; V: TRBV27; D: TRBD2; DNA: TGTGCCAGCAGTCTCACACCGGGACTAGCGGTAGCCTACGAGCAGTACTTC; CDR3: CASSLTPGLAVAYEQYF
size: NA; J: TRBJ1-3; V: TRBV5-8; D: NA; DNA: TGTGCCAGCAGCCCTAATACAGGGTTAATTGGAAACACCATATATTTT; CDR3: CASSPNTGLIGNTIYF
size: many; J: TRBJ2-5; V: TRBV12-3/TRBV12-4; D: TRBD1; DNA: TGTGCCAGCAGTTTACCCGAGACAGGGGGAGAGACCCAGTACTTC; CDR3: CASSLPETGGETQYF
size: many; J: TRBJ1-2; V: TRBV29-1; D: NA; DNA: TGCAGCGCTAGAGATGGGGACACCTATGGCTACACCTTC; CDR3: CSARDGDTYGYTF
size: NA; J: TRBJ2-7; V: TRBV7-9; D: NA; DNA: TGTGCCAGCAGCTCAGGGAAGGGCAGTTCCTACGAGCAGTACTTC; CDR3: CASSSGKGSSYEQYF
size: NA; J: TRBJ2-5; V: TRBV15; D: NA; DNA: TGTGCCACCAGCAGGGACTTACAAGAGACCCAGTACTTC; CDR3: CATSRDLQETQYF
size: NA; J: TRBJ2-7; V: TRBV20-1; D: NA; DNA: TGCAGTGCTAGTTCCAGCGATCCCTACGAGCAGTACTTC; CDR3: CSASSSDPYEQYF
size: many; J: TRBJ2-2; V: TRBV28; D: NA; DNA: TGTGCCAGCAGTTTTATCTCCGGAAACACCGGGGAGCTGTTTTTT; CDR3: CASSFISGNTGELFF
size: many; J: TRBJ2-7; V: TRBV12-3/TRBV12-4; D: NA; DNA: TGTGCCAGCACCCTTGAGGATGAGCAGTACTTC; CDR3: CASTLEDEQYF
size: few; J: TRBJ2-7; V: TRBV5-4; D: NA; DNA: TGTGCCAGCAGCTTCATACGTAGGGAGGCGCAGTACTTC; CDR3: CASSFIRREAQYF
size: many; J: TRBJ1-1; V: TRBV6-2/TRBV6-3; D: TRBD1; DNA: TGTGCCAGCAGTGAAGTTTTGATGACAGGGCGGGCTTTCTTT; CDR3: CASSEVLMTGRAFF
size: many; J: TRBJ1-1; V: TRBV12-3/TRBV12-4; D: NA; DNA: TGTGCCAGCAGTTTTAACGGGCCGGCAGACACTGAAGCTTTCTTT; CDR3: CASSFNGPADTEAFF
size: many; J: TRBJ2-7; V: TRBV28; D: NA; DNA: TGTGCCAGCAGTTTTCGGGACCGGTTGTACGAGCAGTACTTC; CDR3: CASSFRDRLYEQYF
size: NA; J: TRBJ2-7; V: TRBV5-1; D: NA; DNA: TGCGCCAGCAGCTTGGGGCTAGACGCCTACGAGCAGTACTTC; CDR3: CASSLGLDAYEQYF
size: once; J: TRBJ2-5; V: TRBV19; D: NA; DNA: TGTGCCAGCAGCCAGCCAGGTCAAGAGACCCAGTACTTC; CDR3: CASSQPGQETQYF
size: NA; J: TRBJ2-7; V: TRBV19; D: TRBD1; DNA: TGTGCCAGTAGTGAGGGGCCAGGGGGCGCGCAGTACTTC; CDR3: CASSEGPGGAQYF
size: few; J: TRBJ2-5; V: TRBV27; D: NA; DNA: TGTGCCAGCAGTTTGCCAGGGTCGAATTCGGAGACCCAGTACTTC; CDR3: CASSLPGSNSETQYF
size: many; J: TRBJ2-5; V: TRBV11-2; D: TRBD2; DNA: TGTGCCAGCAGCTCCGGGGGAGGGCCGGAAGAGACCCAGTACTTC; CDR3: CASSSGGGPEETQYF
size: many; J: TRBJ1-2; V: TRBV7-8; D: NA; DNA: TGTGCCAGCAGCTTAGTACCCTATGGCTACACCTTC; CDR3: CASSLVPYGYTF
size: many; J: TRBJ2-5; V: TRBV12-3/TRBV12-4; D: NA; DNA: TGTGCCAGCAGTAGAGGACTGTGGGTGGAGACCCAGTACTTC; CDR3: CASSRGLWVETQYF
size: NA; J: TRBJ1-5; V: TRBV28; D: TRBD1; DNA: TGTGCCAGCAGTTGGCGACAGGGCCCCAAAAGTCAGCCCCAGCATTTT; CDR3: CASSWRQGPKSQPQHF
size: NA; J: TRBJ2-2; V: TRBV5-1; D: NA; DNA: TGCGCCAGCAGCTTGAAGCTACTGGGCACCGGGGAGCTGTTTTTT; CDR3: CASSLKLLGTGELFF